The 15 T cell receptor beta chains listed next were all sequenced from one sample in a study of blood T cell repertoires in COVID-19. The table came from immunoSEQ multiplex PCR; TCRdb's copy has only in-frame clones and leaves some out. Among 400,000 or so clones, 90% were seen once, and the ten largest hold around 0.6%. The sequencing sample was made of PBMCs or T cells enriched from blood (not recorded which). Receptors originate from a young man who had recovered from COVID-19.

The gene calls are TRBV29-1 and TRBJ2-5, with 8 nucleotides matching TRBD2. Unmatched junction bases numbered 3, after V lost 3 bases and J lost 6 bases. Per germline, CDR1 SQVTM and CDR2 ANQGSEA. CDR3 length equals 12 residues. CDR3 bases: TGCAGCGTTGAGGCTAGCGGGCAGACCCAGTACTTC. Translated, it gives CSVEASGQTQYF.

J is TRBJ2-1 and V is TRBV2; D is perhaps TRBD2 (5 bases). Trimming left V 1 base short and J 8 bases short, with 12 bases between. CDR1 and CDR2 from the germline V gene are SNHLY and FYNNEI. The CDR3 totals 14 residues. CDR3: CASSEGGSIHEQFF. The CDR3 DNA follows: TGTGCCAGCAGTGAAGGAGGGAGCATACATGAGCAGTTCTTC.

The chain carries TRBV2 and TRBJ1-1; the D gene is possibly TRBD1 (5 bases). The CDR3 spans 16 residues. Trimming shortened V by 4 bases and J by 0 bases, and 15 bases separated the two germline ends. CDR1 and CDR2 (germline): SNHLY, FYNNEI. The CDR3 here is CASSVSRESLNTEAFF. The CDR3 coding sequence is TGTGCCAGCAGTGTATCCAGGGAATCTCTGAACACTGAAGCTTTCTTT.

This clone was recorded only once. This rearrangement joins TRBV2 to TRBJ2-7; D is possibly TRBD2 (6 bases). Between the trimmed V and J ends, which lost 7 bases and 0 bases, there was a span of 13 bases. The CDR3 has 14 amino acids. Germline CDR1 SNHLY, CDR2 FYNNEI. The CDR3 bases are TGTGCCAGCAAACTCGGGGGTCCCTCCTACGAGCAGTACTTC. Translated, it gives CASKLGGPSYEQYF.

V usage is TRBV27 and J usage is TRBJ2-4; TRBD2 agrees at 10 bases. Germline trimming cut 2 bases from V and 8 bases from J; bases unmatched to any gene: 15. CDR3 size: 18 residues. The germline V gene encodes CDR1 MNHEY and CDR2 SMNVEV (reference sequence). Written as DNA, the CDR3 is TGTGCCAGCAGTTTAAAAGGCCTAGCGGGGGCCGGCGAGCACATTCAGTACTTC. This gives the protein CASSLKGLAGAGEHIQYF.

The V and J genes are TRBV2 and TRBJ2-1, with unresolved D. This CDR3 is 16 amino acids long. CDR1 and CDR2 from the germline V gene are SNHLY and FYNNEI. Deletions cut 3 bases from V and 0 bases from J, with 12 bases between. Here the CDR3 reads CASSDLAAVSYNEQFF. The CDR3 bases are TGTGCCAGCAGTGATCTGGCCGCCGTCTCCTACAATGAGCAGTTCTTC.

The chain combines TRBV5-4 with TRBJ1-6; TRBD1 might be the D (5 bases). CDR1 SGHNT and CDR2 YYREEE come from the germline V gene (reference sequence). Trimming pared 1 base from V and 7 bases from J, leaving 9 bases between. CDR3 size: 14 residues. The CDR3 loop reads CASSLQGWNSPLHF. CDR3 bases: TGTGCCAGCAGCTTGCAGGGTTGGAATTCACCCCTCCACTTT.

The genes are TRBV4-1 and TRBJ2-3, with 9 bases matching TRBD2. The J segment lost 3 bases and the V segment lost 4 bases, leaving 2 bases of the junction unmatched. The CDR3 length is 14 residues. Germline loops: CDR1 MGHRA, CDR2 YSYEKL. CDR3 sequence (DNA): TGCGCCAGCAGCCTGGGACTAGCAACAGATACGCAGTATTTT. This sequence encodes CASSLGLATDTQYF.

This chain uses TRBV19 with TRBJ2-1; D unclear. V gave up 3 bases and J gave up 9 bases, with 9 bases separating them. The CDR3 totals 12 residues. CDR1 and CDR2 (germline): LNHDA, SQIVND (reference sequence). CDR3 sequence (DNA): TGTGCCAGTAGTATCAAGCGTGGTGAGCAGTTCTTC. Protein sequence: CASSIKRGEQFF.

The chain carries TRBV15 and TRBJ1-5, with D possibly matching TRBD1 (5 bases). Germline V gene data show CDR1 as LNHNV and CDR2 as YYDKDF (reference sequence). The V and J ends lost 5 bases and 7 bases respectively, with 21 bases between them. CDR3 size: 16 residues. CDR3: CATSPRPQGGRQPQHF. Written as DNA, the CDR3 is TGTGCCACCAGCCCCCGGCCTCAGGGCGGGAGACAGCCCCAGCATTTT.

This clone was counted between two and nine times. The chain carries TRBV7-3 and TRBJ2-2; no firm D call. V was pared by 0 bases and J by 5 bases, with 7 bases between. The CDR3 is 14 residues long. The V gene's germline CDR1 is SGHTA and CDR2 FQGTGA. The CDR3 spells CASSLTSITGELFF. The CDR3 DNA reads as TGTGCCAGCAGCTTAACGTCCATTACCGGGGAGCTGTTTTTT.

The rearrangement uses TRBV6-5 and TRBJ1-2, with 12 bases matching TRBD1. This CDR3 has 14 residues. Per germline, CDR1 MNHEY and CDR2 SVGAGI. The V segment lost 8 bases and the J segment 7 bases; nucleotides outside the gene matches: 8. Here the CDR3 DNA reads TGTGCCAGCGAGGGACAGGGGGCAAGGGGTGGCTACACCTTC. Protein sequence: CASEGQGARGGYTF.

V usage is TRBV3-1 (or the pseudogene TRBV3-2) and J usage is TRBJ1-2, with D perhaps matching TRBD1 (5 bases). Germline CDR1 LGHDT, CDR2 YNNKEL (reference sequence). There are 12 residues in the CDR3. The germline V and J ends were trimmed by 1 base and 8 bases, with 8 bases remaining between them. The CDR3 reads CASSQGRGGYTF. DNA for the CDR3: TGTGCCAGCAGCCAAGGAAGGGGCGGCTACACCTTC.

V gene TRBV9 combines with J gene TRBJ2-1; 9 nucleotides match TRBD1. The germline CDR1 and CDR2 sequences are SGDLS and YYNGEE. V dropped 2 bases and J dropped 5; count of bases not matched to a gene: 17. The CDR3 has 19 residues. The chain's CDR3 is CASSVRDRDLGLDHNEQFF. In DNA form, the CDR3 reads TGTGCCAGCAGCGTCCGGGACAGGGATTTAGGATTGGATCACAATGAGCAGTTCTTC.

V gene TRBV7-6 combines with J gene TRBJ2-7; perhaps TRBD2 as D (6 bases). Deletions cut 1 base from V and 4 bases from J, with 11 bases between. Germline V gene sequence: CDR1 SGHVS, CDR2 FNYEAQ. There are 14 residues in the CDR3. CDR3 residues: CASSLVQTSYEQYF. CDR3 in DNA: TGTGCCAGCAGCTTAGTACAGACTAGTTACGAGCAGTACTTC.